These T cell receptor beta chains were read from a single sample in a study of blood T cell repertoires in COVID-19. Assay used: immunoSEQ multiplex PCR; TCRdb lists only in-frame clones, some missing. There are 240,000 or so clones in the sample; 80% to 90% occur only once, and roughly 6.3% lies in the top ten. Sequencing input: peripheral blood. These receptor sequences come from a man in his 60s with acute or convalescent COVID-19. The CDR3 runs from the conserved cysteine through the conserved F or W. The D gene is left open where the match is weak. The listing skips clone size in some rows; elsewhere it reads once, few, many or a size class.

>.|TRBV3-1/TRBV3-2|14|.|TRBJ2-2
TGTGCCAGCAGCGCCTCCCGGGTGGCCGGGGAGCTGTTTTTT
CASSASRVAGELFF
>.|TRBV7-2|17|.|TRBJ2-3
TGTGCCAGCAGCCACACTTCTACTAGCAGTAGGGCCGATACGCAGTATTTT
CASSHTSTSSRADTQYF
>TRBD1|TRBV28|17|.|TRBJ1-6
TGTGCCAGCAGTTTAGACAGGGGCCCAATAAATAATTCACCCCTCCACTTT
CASSLDRGPINNSPLHF
>TRBD1|TRBV2|17|.|TRBJ2-3
TGTGCCAGCCAAAAGCTGAGGGACAGGGGGCGAATAGATACGCAGTATTTT
CASQKLRDRGRIDTQYF
>TRBD2|TRBV5-8|17|once|TRBJ2-7
TGTGCCAGCAGCTTGGCCATACTAGCGGGCTCGCGATACGAGCAGTACTTC
CASSLAILAGSRYEQYF
>.|TRBV5-1|15|.|TRBJ2-3
TGCGCCAGCAGCTTTAGCGGCATAAGCACAGATACGCAGTATTTT
CASSFSGISTDTQYF
>TRBD1|TRBV18|14|.|TRBJ1-5
TGTGCCAGCTCCCTGGGACAGACAAATCAGCCCCAGCATTTT
CASSLGQTNQPQHF
>TRBD1|TRBV14|14|once|TRBJ2-7
TGTGCCAGCAGTAGGAACAGGGGGTTTTACGAGCAGTACTTC
CASSRNRGFYEQYF
>TRBD1|TRBV27|13|.|TRBJ1-5
TGTGCCAGCAGGGGGACAGGGTATCAGCCCCAGCATTTT
CASRGTGYQPQHF
>TRBD2|TRBV25-1|12|.|TRBJ2-1
TGTGCCAGCAGTACTAGCGGGAGGGAGCAGTTCTTC
CASSTSGREQFF
>TRBD1|TRBV5-1|15|.|TRBJ1-5
TGCGCCAGCAGCGTTGGGACAGGGAACAATCAGCCCCAGCATTTT
CASSVGTGNNQPQHF
>TRBD1|TRBV19|15|.|TRBJ1-5
TGTGCCAGTAGTAGAGGGACAGGGGAAAATCAGCCCCAGCATTTT
CASSRGTGENQPQHF
>.|TRBV21-1|16|.|TRBJ1-6
TGTGCCAGCAACAACAGGGGCCGCGCTATTAATTCACCCCTCCACTTT
CASNNRGRAINSPLHF
>TRBD2|TRBV6-5|14|.|TRBJ2-7
TGTGCCTCCTCAGCCCCGGGAGGATTGCGTGAGCAGTACTTC
CASSAPGGLREQYF
>.|TRBV29-1|11|.|TRBJ2-1
TGCAGCGTCAGGGTCTACAATGAGCAGTTCTTC
CSVRVYNEQFF
>.|TRBV7-3|18|.|TRBJ2-6
TGTGCCAGCAGCTTAGGGCAGGGTCTTGTGGCTGGGGCCAACGTCCTGACTTTC
CASSLGQGLVAGANVLTF
>TRBD2|TRBV11-3|14|.|TRBJ2-5
TGTGCCAGCAGCGAGACTAGCGGGACTGAGACCCAGTACTTC
CASSETSGTETQYF
>.|TRBV18|9|.|TRBJ2-1
TGTGCCAGCTCACTGGAGCGATTCTTC
CASSLERFF
>.|TRBV7-3|15|.|TRBJ2-2
TGTGCCAGCAGCTCTTCAGGGACAACTACCGGGGAGCTGTTTTTT
CASSSSGTTTGELFF
>.|TRBV21-1|16|.|TRBJ2-1
TGTGCCAGGGTCTTACTTCAAGCGGGAGTGTACAATGAGCAGTTCTTC
CARVLLQAGVYNEQFF
>.|TRBV6-6|18|.|TRBJ1-5
TGTGCCAGCAGTCATGCCCCTCCAGGGAGGGTGCGCAATCAGCCCCAGCATTTT
CASSHAPPGRVRNQPQHF
>.|TRBV7-2|16|.|TRBJ2-1
TGTGCCAGCAGCTTCCGAAGCGGCAGCTCCTACAATGAGCAGTTCTTC
CASSFRSGSSYNEQFF
>.|TRBV6-5|13|.|TRBJ1-1
TGTGCCAGCAGCTGGAGCAAGAACACTGAAGCTTTCTTT
CASSWSKNTEAFF
>.|TRBV29-1|14|.|TRBJ2-7
TGCAGCGTTGGGGGACAACCACAAGGGAGCGAGCAGTACTTC
CSVGGQPQGSEQYF
>.|TRBV28|16|.|TRBJ1-2
TGTGCCAGCAGTTCCCAGGGCGGGGGCGCAAAGTATGGCTACACCTTC
CASSSQGGGAKYGYTF
>.|TRBV6-6|14|.|TRBJ1-4
TGTGCCAGCAGTTACGGCAGGGAGGGGAAAAAACTGTTTTTT
CASSYGREGKKLFF
>TRBD2|TRBV24-1|15|few|TRBJ2-3
TGTGCCACCAGTCCAGCGGGAGGGCCGATAGATACGCAGTATTTT
CATSPAGGPIDTQYF
>.|TRBV7-8|15|.|TRBJ1-4
TGTGCCAGCAGCTTAGCGTCAGGGGCTAATGAAAAACTGTTTTTT
CASSLASGANEKLFF
>TRBD1|TRBV7-2|15|.|TRBJ2-3
TGTGCCAGCAGCTTTAGGACAGGGAGAACAGATACGCAGTATTTT
CASSFRTGRTDTQYF
>.|TRBV7-8|16|.|TRBJ1-5
TGTGCCAGCAGCTCCGCGTCGAAGTATAGCAATCAGCCCCAGCATTTT
CASSSASKYSNQPQHF
>TRBD2|TRBV19|16|.|TRBJ2-5
TGTGCCAGTAGTTGGACTAGCGGGAGTGAACAAGAGACCCAGTACTTC
CASSWTSGSEQETQYF
>.|TRBV18|19|once|TRBJ1-4
TGTGCCAGCTCACCTGATAACCTATTCTCGGGACAAACTAATGAAAAACTGTTTTTT
CASSPDNLFSGQTNEKLFF
>.|TRBV6-5|14|.|TRBJ2-6
TGTGCCAGCCGTAGCCCCTCTGGGGCCAACGTCCTGACTTTC
CASRSPSGANVLTF
>TRBD1|TRBV9|15|.|TRBJ1-4
TGTGCCAGCAGCGCCTTGACAGGGGCGGGCGAAAAACTGTTTTTT
CASSALTGAGEKLFF
>TRBD2|TRBV9|16|.|TRBJ2-2
TGTGCCAGCAGCGTAGCTGTACGGGAGGGAACCGGGGAGCTGTTTTTT
CASSVAVREGTGELFF
>TRBD1|TRBV6-6|16|.|TRBJ1-3
TGTGCCAGCAGTTACAATAGACAGGGGGCTGGAAACACCATATATTTT
CASSYNRQGAGNTIYF
>TRBD2|TRBV28|17|.|TRBJ2-2
TGTGCCAGCGGCACCCGTAGACTAGCGGGAGTAGCGGGGGAGCTGTTTTTT
CASGTRRLAGVAGELFF
>.|TRBV3-1/TRBV3-2|12|.|TRBJ1-3
TGTGCCAGCAGTCTTCCTGGAAACACCATATATTTT
CASSLPGNTIYF
>.|TRBV7-9|16|.|TRBJ2-1
TGTGCCAGCAAGCTTAGTACGGGAGTATCATCCAATGAGCAGTTCTTC
CASKLSTGVSSNEQFF
>TRBD1|TRBV24-1|15|few|TRBJ1-1
TGTGCCACCAGTGATTCGGGACAGATGAACACTGAAGCTTTCTTT
CATSDSGQMNTEAFF